The 21 T cell receptor beta chains below were found in one sample sequenced in a study of T-cell memory formation after mild COVID-19 (dated by TCRdb to the early 2020s). The library relied on 5' RACE. The sequencer was an Illumina NovaSeq 6000. The public reads were quality trimmed at Q25 with fastp and then assembled into clones with MiXCR by TCRdb, keeping productive beta chains. Each CDR3 protein gets just one entry, which takes the most common genes and DNA from the rows behind it. The sample yields 400,000 to 550,000 distinct CDR3 sequences; around a quarter were counted once. The ten largest account for approximately 12% of the sample. Input material: PBMCs or a T cell subset sorted from them (not recorded which). The receptors were sampled from an adult woman who had mild COVID-19 (a few samples of this study predate the infection). The sample titles of this study are shuffled in the database, so cell type and time point are left out; the donor was told from shared clones.

A few counts support this clonotype. This chain links TRBV3-1 with TRBJ2-7; tentatively, D is TRBD1 (5 bases). V was trimmed by 3 bases and J by 6 bases, leaving 12 bases between them. The CDR3 is 13 residues long. The germline V gene has CDR1 LGHDT and CDR2 YNNKEL (reference sequence). For the CDR3, the DNA is TGTGCCAGCAGCCAGATGGGAAGGGGCGAGCAGTACTTC. Translated, it gives CASSQMGRGEQYF.

This clonotype has a handful of counts. The chain links TRBV24-1 to TRBJ1-4, with D maybe TRBD1 (5 bases). The length of the CDR3 is 15 residues. The ends were cut back, 3 bases at V and 8 bases at J, with 15 bases in the middle. Germline CDR1 KGHDR, CDR2 SFDVKD. CDR3 nucleotides: TGTGCCACCAGTGATGGGGCCAGGTATTTGGAAAAACTGTTTTTT. The encoded protein is CATSDGARYLEKLFF.

The chain combines TRBV28 with TRBJ1-1; D is unresolved. The germline gives CDR1 MDHEN, CDR2 SYDVKM. With 6 bases removed from V and 7 bases from J, the gap between germline ends came to 15 bases. This CDR3 has 13 residues. Written as DNA, the CDR3 is TGTGCCAGCAGCGGGTGGACGGACGGTGAAGCTTTCTTT. Residues: CASSGWTDGEAFF. Full variable domain (remainder filled in from reference TRBV28 and TRBJ1-1): DVKVTQSSRYLVKRTGEKVFLECVQDMDHENMFWYRQDPGLGLRLIYFSYDVKMKEKGDIPEGYSVSREKKERFSLILESASTNQTSMYLCASSGWTDGEAFFGQGTRLTVV.

This clonotype has more than one count but fewer than ten. The chain carries TRBV12-3 or TRBV12-4 and TRBJ2-2; 11 positions match TRBD2. V shed 1 base and J 6 bases; nucleotides not matched to a gene: 1. The CDR3 has 15 residues. The CDR3 spells CASSLVAGGPGELFF. CDR3 nucleotides: TGTGCCAGCAGTTTAGTAGCGGGGGGGCCCGGGGAGCTGTTTTTT.

Only a few counts were recorded for this clonotype. This chain joins TRBV30 and TRBJ1-5; TRBD1 matches 7 bases. From germline, CDR1 is GTSNPN and CDR2 SVGIG (reference sequence). The CDR3 totals 12 residues. The junction had 2 bases not matched to a gene; V was cut back by 5 bases and J by 4 bases. This chain's CDR3 is CAWGTANQPQHF. In DNA form, the CDR3 reads TGTGCCTGGGGGACAGCTAATCAGCCCCAGCATTTT.

In this sample, this clonotype turned up a few times. This chain's CDR3 is CAIRKRENTGELFF. The CDR3 DNA reads TGTGCCATCAGGAAGCGGGAGAACACCGGGGAGCTGTTTTTT. This chain uses TRBV10-3 with TRBJ2-2; 7 bases match TRBD2. Germline trimming cut 6 bases from V and 1 base from J; bases unmatched to any gene: 2. The CDR3 extends over 14 amino acids. Germline CDR1 is ENHRY and CDR2 is SYGVKD.

This clonotype was seen only a few times. The genes are TRBV27 and TRBJ2-7; tentatively, D is TRBD1 (6 bases). The CDR3 totals 12 residues. Trimming pared 6 bases from V and 6 bases from J, leaving 12 bases between. Germline assignment: CDR1 MNHEY and CDR2 SMNVEV (reference sequence). The CDR3 region is CASRQDSVEQYF. The CDR3 DNA reads as TGTGCCAGCAGACAGGACAGTGTCGAGCAGTACTTC.

The chain uses TRBV25-1 and TRBJ1-6; D possibly corresponds to TRBD1 (6 bases). The CDR3 is 15 residues long. Trimming left V 4 bases short and J 8 bases short, with 15 bases between. Per the germline V gene, CDR1 is MGHDK and CDR2 is SYGVNS. The CDR3 region is CASSVQGSWDSPLHF. The CDR3 nucleotides are TGTGCCAGCAGTGTACAGGGAAGTTGGGATTCACCCCTCCACTTT.

The sample holds a few counts of this clonotype. The chain recombines TRBV14 with TRBJ2-3; no firm D call. Trimming cost V 4 bases and J 2 bases, with 13 bases left between them. The CDR3 runs 15 residues. CDR1 and CDR2 from the germline V gene are SGHDN and FVKESK. CDR3 nucleotides: TGTGCCAGCAGCCCGGTCGTCAGTACCACAGATACGCAGTATTTT. Translated: CASSPVVSTTDTQYF.

V is TRBV5-1 and J is TRBJ2-5, with D maybe TRBD2 (7 bases). The length of the CDR3 is 16 residues. Germline V gene lookup returns CDR1 SGHRS and CDR2 YFSETQ. Trimming stripped 0 bases from V and 5 bases from J, with 17 bases between. The chain's CDR3 is CASSLEPGGMRETQYF. The CDR3 DNA reads TGCGCCAGCAGCTTGGAACCGGGGGGCATGAGGGAGACCCAGTACTTC. Together with reference TRBV5-1 and TRBJ2-5, the CDR3 gives the full variable domain: KAGVTQTPRYLIKTRGQQVTLSCSPISGHRSVSWYQQTPGQGLQFLFEYFSETQRNKGNFPGRFSGRQFSNSRSEMNVSTLELGDSALYLCASSLEPGGMRETQYFGPGTRLLVL.

The rearrangement joins TRBV7-2 to TRBJ2-7, with D perhaps being TRBD1 or TRBD2 (7 bases each). V was clipped by 5 bases and J by 7 bases, with 18 bases between them. The CDR3 extends over 14 amino acids. Germline CDR1 and CDR2: SGHTA and FQGNSA. This CDR3 is CASSRGQPGGEQYF. CDR3 DNA sequence: TGTGCCAGCAGCCGGGGACAGCCCGGGGGGGAGCAGTACTTC.

This sequence joins TRBV2 and TRBJ2-1; D call uncertain. Trimming stripped 9 bases from V and 5 bases from J, with 11 bases between. The CDR3 extends over 12 amino acids. In germline, CDR1 is SNHLY, CDR2 FYNNEI. DNA of the CDR3: TGTGCCAGGGGCGAGTGGGACAATGAGCAGTTCTTC. Protein product: CARGEWDNEQFF.

The J gene is TRBJ2-3, the V gene TRBV30, with 11 bases fitting TRBD2. The V segment lost 6 bases and the J segment 5 bases; nucleotides outside the gene matches: 7. The germline CDR1 and CDR2 sequences are GTSNPN and SVGIG (reference sequence). This CDR3 is 14 amino acids long. The CDR3 here is CACALAGGIDTQYF. CDR3 nucleotide sequence: TGTGCCTGTGCCCTAGCGGGAGGAATAGATACGCAGTATTTT.

This clonotype was counted only a few times. The rearrangement joins TRBV20-1 to TRBJ2-3, with TRBD2 identical over 7 bases. There are 13 residues in the CDR3. J gave up 7 bases and V 3 bases, and 7 bases lay outside the gene matches. Looked up from germline, CDR1 is DFQATT and CDR2 is SNEGSKA (reference sequence). CDR3: CSARTSMSNTQYF. Written as DNA, the CDR3 is TGCAGTGCTAGGACTAGCATGTCAAATACGCAGTATTTT.

The sample holds a few counts of this clonotype. V usage is TRBV12-3 or TRBV12-4 and J usage is TRBJ2-3; D is possibly TRBD2 (6 bases). V gave up 4 bases and J gave up 5 bases, with 16 bases separating them. The CDR3 is made up of 15 amino acids. In DNA, the CDR3 is TGTGCCAGCAGTTCATCCGGGGCGGGGAGAGATACGCAGTATTTT. Protein sequence: CASSSSGAGRDTQYF.

This chain connects TRBV4-3 to TRBJ1-3; D is ambiguous. V was clipped by 1 base and J by 2 bases, with 12 bases between them. The CDR3 contains 16 residues. Germline CDR1 reads LGHNA; CDR2 reads YSLEER. CDR3: CASSQVPMDPGNTIYF. CDR3 coding DNA: TGCGCCAGCAGCCAAGTACCTATGGATCCTGGAAACACCATATATTTT.

This clonotype was observed a few times. The CDR3 is CASSLGTWTGELFF. In DNA form, the CDR3 reads TGTGCCAGCAGCTTAGGTACCTGGACCGGGGAGCTGTTTTTT. The rearrangement uses TRBV7-6 and TRBJ2-2; D gene ambiguous. Germline V CDR1 and CDR2: SGHVS, FNYEAQ. Trimming shortened V by 1 base and J by 5 bases, and 8 bases separated the two germline ends. CDR3 size: 14 residues.

The CDR3 reads CASSGQGGTGELFF. The DNA of the CDR3 is TGTGCCAGCAGCGGACAGGGGGGCACCGGGGAGCTGTTTTTT. This chain links TRBV6-6 with TRBJ2-2; 10 nucleotides agree with TRBD1. Germline CDR1 and CDR2: MNHNY and SVGAGI (reference sequence). V shed 6 bases, J shed 4 bases, and the junction held 2 bases outside the gene matches. CDR3 length: 14 amino acids.

V is TRBV4-1 and J is TRBJ1-5, with a possible D match to TRBD1 (5 bases). This CDR3 has 13 amino acids. V was trimmed by 1 base and J by 11 bases, leaving 12 bases between them. Germline V lookup: CDR1 MGHRA, CDR2 YSYEKL. CDR3 in amino acids: CASSQGGGRAQHF. The CDR3 region has the DNA TGCGCCAGCAGCCAAGGCGGGGGTCGAGCCCAGCATTTT.

This sequence joins TRBV12-3 or TRBV12-4 and TRBJ1-3, with D hard to call. The CDR3 runs 15 residues. Trimming removed 4 bases from V and 0 bases from J, with 10 bases in between. Written as DNA, the CDR3 is TGTGCCAGCAGTTCTGCCTCAGGCTCTGGAAACACCATATATTTT. Protein sequence: CASSSASGSGNTIYF.

This clonotype showed up just once. The chain uses TRBV6-5 and TRBJ2-7; the match to TRBD2 covers 13 bases. CDR1 and CDR2 from the germline V gene are MNHEY and SVGAGI. V lost 2 bases and J lost 2; bases outside the gene matches: 3. This CDR3 spans 16 amino acids. The DNA for the CDR3 is TGTGCCAGCAGTTACCGCGGGACTAGCGGGACCTACGAGCAGTACTTC. Translated: CASSYRGTSGTYEQYF.